Given below is one T cell receptor (beta chain) in context. Participants came from about 24 US areas, aged roughly 18 to 89 years. Clinical history as reported by participants underpinned cohort assignment. Only in-frame clones appear in the TCRdb table, and some are missing; sequencing was by immunoSEQ multiplex PCR. The repertoire holds around 290,000 clones, with under 90% as singletons. The data belong to a study of blood T cell repertoires in COVID-19. This clonotype was obtained from a woman aged 40 to 50 who had recovered from COVID-19. The specimen sequenced was PBMCs or T cells enriched from blood (not recorded which).

The CDR3: CASSQDRDNYGYTF. CDR3 nucleotide sequence: TGCGCCAGCAGCCAAGACCGGGATAACTATGGCTACACCTTC. V gene TRBV4-1 combines with J gene TRBJ1-2; D uncertain. Per germline, CDR1 MGHRA and CDR2 YSYEKL. The CDR3 sequence is 14 residues long. V lost 0 bases and J 1 base, leaving 6 bases between the germline ends.